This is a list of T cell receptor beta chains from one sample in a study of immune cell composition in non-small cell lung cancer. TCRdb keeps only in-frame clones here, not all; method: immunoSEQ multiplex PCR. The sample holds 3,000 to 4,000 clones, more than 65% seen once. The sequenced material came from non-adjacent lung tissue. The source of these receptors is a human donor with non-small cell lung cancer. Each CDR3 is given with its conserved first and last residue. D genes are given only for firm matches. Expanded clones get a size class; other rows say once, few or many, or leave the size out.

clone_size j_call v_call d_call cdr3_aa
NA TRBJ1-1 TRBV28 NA CASGGGLNTEAFF
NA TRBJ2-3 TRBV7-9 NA CASSLAMGRGLDTQYF
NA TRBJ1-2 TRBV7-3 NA CASSPTGYAVYGYTF
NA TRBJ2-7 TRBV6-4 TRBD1 CATPRGTGGSLPYYEQYF
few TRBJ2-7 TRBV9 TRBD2 CASSVGPSGVYEQYF
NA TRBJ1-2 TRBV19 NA CASSRQGNYGYTF
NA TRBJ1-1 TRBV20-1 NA CRGARRTEAFF
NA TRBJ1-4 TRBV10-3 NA CAISEGRATNEKLFF
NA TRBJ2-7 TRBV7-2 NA CASSFYLSSYEQYF
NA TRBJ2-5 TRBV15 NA CATSRGVQETQYF
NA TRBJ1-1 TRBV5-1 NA CASSLEGGTEAFF
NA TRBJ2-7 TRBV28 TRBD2 CAHGRGNYEQYF
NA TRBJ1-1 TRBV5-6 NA CASSLRVYNTEAFF
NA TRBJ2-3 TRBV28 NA CASSPRVGRGDTQYF
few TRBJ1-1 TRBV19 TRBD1 CASRLQGLGTEAFF
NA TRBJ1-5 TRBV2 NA CASSEPNQPQHF
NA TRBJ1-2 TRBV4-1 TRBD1 CASRQTQGAQYGYTF
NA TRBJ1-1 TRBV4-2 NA CASSQDSQGGTEAFF
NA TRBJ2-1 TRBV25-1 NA CASSVSGMGTRTNNEQFF
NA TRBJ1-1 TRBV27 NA CASSLGGLPVGEAFF
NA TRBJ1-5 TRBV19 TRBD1 CATGTGGFRDYQPQHF
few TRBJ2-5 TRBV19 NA CASSISGSGWETQYF
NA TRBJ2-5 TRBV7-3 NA CASSSRLGQRETQYF
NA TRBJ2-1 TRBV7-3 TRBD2 CASSQAGVGPYNEQFF
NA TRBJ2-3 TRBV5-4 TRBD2 CASSRTSGSSVDTQYF
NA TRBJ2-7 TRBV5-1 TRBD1 CASSFGQGNYEQYF
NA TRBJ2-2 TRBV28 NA CASSVVSGKYNTGELFF
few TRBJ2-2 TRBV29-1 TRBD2 CSVVEGGPAGELFF
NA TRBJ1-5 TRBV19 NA CASRAQGSSQPQHF
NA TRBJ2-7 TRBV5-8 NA CASSRPSGYEQYF
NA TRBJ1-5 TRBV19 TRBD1 CASRGQESQPQHF
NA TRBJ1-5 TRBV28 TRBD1 CASSSNRGKGQPQHF
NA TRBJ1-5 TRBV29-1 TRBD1 CSVSTGGVGGPQHF
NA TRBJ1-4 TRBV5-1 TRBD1 CASRSGTGREKLFF
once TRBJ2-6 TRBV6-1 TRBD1 CASSEGQGGANVLTF
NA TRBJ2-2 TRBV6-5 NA CATSRETGELFF
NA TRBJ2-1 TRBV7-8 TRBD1 CASSLAPWDRVDNEQFF
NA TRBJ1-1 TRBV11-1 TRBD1 CASSLTGDGTEAFF
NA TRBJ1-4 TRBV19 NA CASSGSGNEKLFF
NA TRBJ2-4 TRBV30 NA CAWSPVGKNIQYF
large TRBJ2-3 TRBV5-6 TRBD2 CASSLGAGGPSDTQYF
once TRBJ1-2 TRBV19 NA CASSIDRVGGPYNGYTF
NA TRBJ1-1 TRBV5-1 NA CASSLGQMNTEAFF
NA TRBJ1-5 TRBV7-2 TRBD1 CASSFATGGGNQPQHF
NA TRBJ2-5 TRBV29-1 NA CSVVVGGRETQYF
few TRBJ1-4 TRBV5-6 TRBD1 CASTTGTGGRSEKLFF
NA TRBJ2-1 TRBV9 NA CASSQTSNEQFF
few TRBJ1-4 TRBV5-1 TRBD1 CASRVNTGAVKEKLFF
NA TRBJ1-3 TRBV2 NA CASSSLSGNTIYF
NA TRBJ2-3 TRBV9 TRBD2 CASSPPGGITQYF
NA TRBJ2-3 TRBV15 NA CATSRDRGSGGVETSTDTQYF
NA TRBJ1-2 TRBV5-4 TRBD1 CASSLAAGGWDYGYTF
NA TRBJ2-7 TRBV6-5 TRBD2 CASSRTSGTYEQYF
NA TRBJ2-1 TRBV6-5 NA CASSYEGGEQFF
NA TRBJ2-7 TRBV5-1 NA CASSLESSSFYEQYF
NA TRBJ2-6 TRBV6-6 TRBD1 CASSLQGTGANVLTF
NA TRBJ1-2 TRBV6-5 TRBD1 CASSYHDRVGGYTF
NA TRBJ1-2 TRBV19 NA CASWGRTEVNYGYTF
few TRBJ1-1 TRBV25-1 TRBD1 CASSGAPGTGSAEAFF